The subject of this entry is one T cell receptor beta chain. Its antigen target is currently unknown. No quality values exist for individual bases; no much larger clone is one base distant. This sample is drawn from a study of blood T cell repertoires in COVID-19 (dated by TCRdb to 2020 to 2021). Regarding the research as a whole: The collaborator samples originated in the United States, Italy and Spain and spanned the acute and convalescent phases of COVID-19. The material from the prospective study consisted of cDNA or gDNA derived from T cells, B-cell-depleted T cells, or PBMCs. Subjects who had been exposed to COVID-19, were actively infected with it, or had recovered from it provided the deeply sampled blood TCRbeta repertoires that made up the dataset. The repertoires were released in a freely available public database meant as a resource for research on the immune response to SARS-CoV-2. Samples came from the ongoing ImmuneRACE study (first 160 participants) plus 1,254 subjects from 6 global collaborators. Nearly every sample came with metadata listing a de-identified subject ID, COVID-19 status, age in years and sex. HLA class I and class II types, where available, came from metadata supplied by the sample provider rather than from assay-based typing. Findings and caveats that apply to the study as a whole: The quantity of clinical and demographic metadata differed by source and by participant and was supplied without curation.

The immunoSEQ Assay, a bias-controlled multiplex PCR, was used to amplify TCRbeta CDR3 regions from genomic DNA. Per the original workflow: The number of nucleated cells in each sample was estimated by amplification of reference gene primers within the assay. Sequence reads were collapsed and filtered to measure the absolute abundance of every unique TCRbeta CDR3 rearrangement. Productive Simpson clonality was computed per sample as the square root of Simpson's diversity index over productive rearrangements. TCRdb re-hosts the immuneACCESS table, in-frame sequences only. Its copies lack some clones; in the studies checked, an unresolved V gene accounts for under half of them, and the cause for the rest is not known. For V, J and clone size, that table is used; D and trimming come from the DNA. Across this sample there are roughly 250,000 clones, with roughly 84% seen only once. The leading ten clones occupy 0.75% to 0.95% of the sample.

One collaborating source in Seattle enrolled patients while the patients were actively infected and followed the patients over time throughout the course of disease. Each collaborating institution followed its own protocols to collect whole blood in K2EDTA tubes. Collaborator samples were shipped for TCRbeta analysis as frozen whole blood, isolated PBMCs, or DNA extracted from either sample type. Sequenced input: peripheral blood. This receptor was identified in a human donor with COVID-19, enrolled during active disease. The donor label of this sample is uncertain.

The DNA sequence follows: TGTGCCAGCAGCCGGAGAACTGAAGCTTTCTTT. This yields the protein CASSRRTEAFF. The rearrangement combines TRBV3-1 (or the pseudogene TRBV3-2) with TRBJ1-1, with no confidently assigned D gene. Trimming costs V 4 bases and J 5 bases, and their ends lie 5 bases apart. Inclusive of the bounding cysteine and phenylalanine, the CDR3 is 11 residues long. Only the CDR3 DNA stays, 33 bases, in frame from base 1. The germline V gene encodes CDR1 LGHDT and CDR2 YNNKEL (reference sequence).